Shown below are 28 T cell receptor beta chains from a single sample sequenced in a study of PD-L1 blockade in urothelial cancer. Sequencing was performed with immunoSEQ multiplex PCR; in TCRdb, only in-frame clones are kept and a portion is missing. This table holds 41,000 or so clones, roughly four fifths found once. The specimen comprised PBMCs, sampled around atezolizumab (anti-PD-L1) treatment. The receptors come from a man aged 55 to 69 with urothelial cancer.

The CDR3 is CASSLSDEQYF. Written as DNA, the CDR3 is TGTGCCAGCAGTCTGTCGGACGAGCAGTACTTC. The chain uses TRBV28 and TRBJ2-7; D gene unclear. V lost 5 bases and J lost 5, with 7 bases in between. The germline CDR1 and CDR2 sequences are MDHEN and SYDVKM. The CDR3 consists of 11 residues.

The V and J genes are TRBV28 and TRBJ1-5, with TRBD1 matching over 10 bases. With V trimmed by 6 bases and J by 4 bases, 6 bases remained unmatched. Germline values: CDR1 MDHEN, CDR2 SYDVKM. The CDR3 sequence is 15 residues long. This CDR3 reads CASSPDRGNNQPQHF. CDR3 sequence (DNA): TGTGCCAGCAGCCCGGACAGGGGGAATAATCAGCCCCAGCATTTT.

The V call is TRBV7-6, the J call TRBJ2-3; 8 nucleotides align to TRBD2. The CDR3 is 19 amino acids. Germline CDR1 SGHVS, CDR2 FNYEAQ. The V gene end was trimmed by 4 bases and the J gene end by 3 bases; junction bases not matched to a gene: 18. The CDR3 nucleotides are TGTGCCAGCAGCTCTTTCGCTAGTGTCAAGACTAGCGATACAGATACGCAGTATTTT. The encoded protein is CASSSFASVKTSDTDTQYF.

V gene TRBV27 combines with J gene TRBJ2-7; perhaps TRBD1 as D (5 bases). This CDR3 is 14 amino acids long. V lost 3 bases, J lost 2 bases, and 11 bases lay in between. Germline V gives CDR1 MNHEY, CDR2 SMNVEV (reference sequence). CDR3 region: CASSFGDRTYEQYF. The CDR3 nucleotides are TGTGCCAGCAGTTTTGGCGACAGAACCTACGAGCAGTACTTC.

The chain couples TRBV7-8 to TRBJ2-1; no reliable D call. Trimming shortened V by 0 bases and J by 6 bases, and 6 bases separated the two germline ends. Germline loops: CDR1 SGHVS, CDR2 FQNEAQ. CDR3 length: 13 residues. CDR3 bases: TGTGCCAGCAGCTTAGCGCGGTCCAATGAGCAGTTCTTC. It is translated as CASSLARSNEQFF.

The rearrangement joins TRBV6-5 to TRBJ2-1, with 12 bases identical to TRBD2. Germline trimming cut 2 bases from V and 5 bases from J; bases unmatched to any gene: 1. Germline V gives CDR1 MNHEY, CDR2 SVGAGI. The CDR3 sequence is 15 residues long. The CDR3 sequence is CASSYTSGGHNEQFF. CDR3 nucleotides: TGTGCCAGCAGTTACACTAGCGGGGGGCACAATGAGCAGTTCTTC.

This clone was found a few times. CDR3 DNA sequence: TGTGCCAGCAGGGGACAGGGGGGGACGAATAATTCACCCCTCCACTTT. Its protein product is CASRGQGGTNNSPLHF. The rearrangement joins TRBV28 to TRBJ1-6, with TRBD1 matching over 11 bases. With V trimmed by 6 bases and J by 5 bases, 6 bases remained unmatched. CDR3 length: 16 residues. CDR1 is MDHEN and CDR2 is SYDVKM in the germline V gene.

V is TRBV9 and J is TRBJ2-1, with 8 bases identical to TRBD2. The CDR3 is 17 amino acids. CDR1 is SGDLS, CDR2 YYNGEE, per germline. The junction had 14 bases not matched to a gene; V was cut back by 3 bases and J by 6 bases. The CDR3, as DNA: TGTGCCAGCAGCGGGGGGCCCGGGACTAGAAAAGGCAATGAGCAGTTCTTC. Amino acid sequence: CASSGGPGTRKGNEQFF.

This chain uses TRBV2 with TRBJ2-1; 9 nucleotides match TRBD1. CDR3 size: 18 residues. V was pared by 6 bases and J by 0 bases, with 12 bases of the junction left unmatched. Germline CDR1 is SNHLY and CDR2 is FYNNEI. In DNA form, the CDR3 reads TGTGCCAGCAGGGAACGGGTTACAGGGGGCGTCTCCTACAATGAGCAGTTCTTC. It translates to CASRERVTGGVSYNEQFF.

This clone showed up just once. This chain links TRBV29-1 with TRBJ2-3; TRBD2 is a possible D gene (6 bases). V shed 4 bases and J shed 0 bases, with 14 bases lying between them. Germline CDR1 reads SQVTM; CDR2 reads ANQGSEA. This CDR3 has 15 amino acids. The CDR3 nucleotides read TGCAGCGTTGGTGGATGGGACTTAAGCACAGATACGCAGTATTTT. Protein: CSVGGWDLSTDTQYF.

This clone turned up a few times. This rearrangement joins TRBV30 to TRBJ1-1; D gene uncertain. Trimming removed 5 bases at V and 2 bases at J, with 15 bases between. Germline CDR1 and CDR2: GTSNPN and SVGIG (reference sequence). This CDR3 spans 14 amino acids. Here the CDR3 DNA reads TGTGCCTGGTCGTACGGCAGCGGAAACACTGAAGCTTTCTTT. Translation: CAWSYGSGNTEAFF.

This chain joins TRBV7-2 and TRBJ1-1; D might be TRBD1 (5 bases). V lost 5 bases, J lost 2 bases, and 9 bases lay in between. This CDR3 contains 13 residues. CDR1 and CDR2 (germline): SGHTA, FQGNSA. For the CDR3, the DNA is TGTGCCAGCAGCCAGACAGTCAACACTGAAGCTTTCTTT. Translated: CASSQTVNTEAFF.

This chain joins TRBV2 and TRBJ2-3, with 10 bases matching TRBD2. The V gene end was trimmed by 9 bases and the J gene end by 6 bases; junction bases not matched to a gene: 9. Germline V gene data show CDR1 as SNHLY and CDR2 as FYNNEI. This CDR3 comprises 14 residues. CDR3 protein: CASRTSGARDTQYF. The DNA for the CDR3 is TGTGCCAGTAGAACTAGCGGGGCGCGGGATACGCAGTATTTT.

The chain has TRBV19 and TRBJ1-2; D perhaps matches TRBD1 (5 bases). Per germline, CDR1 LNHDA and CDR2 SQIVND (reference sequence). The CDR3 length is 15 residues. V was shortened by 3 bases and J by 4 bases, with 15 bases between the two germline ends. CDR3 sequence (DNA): TGTGCCAGTAGTATTCTTGGAGGGGCTGGCTATGGCTACACCTTC. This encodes CASSILGGAGYGYTF.

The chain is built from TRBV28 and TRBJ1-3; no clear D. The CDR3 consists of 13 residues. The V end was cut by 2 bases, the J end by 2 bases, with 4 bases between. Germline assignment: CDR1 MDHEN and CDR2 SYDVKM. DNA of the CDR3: TGTGCCAGCAGTTTAAGCGCTGGAAACACCATATATTTT. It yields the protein CASSLSAGNTIYF.

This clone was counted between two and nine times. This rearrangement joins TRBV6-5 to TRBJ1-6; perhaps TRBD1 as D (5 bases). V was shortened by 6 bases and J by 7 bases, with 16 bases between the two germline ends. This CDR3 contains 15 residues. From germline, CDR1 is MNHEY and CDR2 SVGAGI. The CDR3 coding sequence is TGTGCCAGCAGCGGGATCTCGCGGGGGAATTCACCCCTCCACTTT. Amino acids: CASSGISRGNSPLHF.

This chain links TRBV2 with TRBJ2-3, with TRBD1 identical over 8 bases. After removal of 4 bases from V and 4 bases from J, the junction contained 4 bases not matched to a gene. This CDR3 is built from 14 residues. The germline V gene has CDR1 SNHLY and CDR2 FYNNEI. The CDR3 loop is CASSGPGQADTQYF. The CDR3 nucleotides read TGTGCCAGCAGTGGCCCGGGACAGGCAGATACGCAGTATTTT.

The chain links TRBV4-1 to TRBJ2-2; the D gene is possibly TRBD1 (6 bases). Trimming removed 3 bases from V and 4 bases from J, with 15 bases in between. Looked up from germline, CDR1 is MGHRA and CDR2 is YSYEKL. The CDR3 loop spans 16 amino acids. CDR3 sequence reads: CASSHLAGAGTGELFF. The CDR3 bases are TGCGCCAGCAGCCACCTCGCAGGGGCCGGCACCGGGGAGCTGTTTTTT.

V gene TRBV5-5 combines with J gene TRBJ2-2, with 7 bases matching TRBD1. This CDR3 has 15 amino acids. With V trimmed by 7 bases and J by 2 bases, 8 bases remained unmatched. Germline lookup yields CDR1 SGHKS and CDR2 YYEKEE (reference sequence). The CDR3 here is CASLRGLVNTGELFF. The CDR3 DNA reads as TGTGCCAGCCTTAGGGGGCTGGTCAACACCGGGGAGCTGTTTTTT.

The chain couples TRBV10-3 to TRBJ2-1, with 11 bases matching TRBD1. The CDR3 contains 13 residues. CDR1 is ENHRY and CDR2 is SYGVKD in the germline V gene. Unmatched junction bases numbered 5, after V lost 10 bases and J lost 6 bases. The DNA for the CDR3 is TGTGCCACTACGGGACAGGGGGTCAATGAGCAGTTCTTC. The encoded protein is CATTGQGVNEQFF.

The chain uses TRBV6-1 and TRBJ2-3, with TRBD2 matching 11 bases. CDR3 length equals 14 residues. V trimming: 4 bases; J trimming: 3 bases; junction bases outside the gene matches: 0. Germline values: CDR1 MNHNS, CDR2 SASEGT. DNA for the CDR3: TGTGCCAGCAGTGGACTAGCGGGGACAGATACGCAGTATTTT. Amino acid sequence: CASSGLAGTDTQYF.

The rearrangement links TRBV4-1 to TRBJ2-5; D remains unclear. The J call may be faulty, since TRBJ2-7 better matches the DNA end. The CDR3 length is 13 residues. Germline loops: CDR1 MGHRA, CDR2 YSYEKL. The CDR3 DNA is TGCGCCAGCAGCCAAGATCTGGGCCACGAGCAGTACTTC. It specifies CASSQDLGHEQYF.

The CDR3 nucleotides are TGTGCCAGCAGCCGTTTGGTACCCTTAGACAATGAGCAGTTCTTC. Residues: CASSRLVPLDNEQFF. The chain carries TRBV4-2 and TRBJ2-1; no firm D call. Looked up from germline, CDR1 is LGHNA and CDR2 is YNFKEQ. The CDR3 is 15 amino acids. V lost 4 bases and J 5 bases, leaving 15 bases between the germline ends.

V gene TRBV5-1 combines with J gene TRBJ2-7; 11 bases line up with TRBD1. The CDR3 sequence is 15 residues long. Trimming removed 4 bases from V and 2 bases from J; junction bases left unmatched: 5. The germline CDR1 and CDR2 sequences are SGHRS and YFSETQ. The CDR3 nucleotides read TGCGCCAGCAGCCTACGGACAGGGGGCGCCTACGAGCAGTACTTC. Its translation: CASSLRTGGAYEQYF. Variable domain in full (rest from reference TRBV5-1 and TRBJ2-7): KAGVTQTPRYLIKTRGQQVTLSCSPISGHRSVSWYQQTPGQGLQFLFEYFSETQRNKGNFPGRFSGRQFSNSRSEMNVSTLELGDSALYLCASSLRTGGAYEQYFGPGTRLTVT.

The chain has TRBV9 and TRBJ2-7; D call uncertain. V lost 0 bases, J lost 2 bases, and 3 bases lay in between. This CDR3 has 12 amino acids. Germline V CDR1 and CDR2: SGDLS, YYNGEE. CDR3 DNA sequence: TGTGCCAGCAGCGTAGCTACCTACGAGCAGTACTTC. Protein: CASSVATYEQYF.

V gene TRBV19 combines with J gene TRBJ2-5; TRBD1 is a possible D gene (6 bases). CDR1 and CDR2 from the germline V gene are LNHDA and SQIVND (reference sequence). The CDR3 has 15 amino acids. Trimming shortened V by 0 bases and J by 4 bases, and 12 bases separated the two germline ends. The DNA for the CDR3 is TGTGCCAGTAGTATAGATTTCGGCAGGGGAGAGACCCAGTACTTC. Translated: CASSIDFGRGETQYF.

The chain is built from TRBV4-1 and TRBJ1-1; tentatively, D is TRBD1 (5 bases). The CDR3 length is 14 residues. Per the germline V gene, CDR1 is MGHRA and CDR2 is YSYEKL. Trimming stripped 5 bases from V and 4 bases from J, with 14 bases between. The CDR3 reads CASSSPTEVTEAFF. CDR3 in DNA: TGCGCCAGCAGCTCCCCGACAGAAGTCACTGAAGCTTTCTTT.

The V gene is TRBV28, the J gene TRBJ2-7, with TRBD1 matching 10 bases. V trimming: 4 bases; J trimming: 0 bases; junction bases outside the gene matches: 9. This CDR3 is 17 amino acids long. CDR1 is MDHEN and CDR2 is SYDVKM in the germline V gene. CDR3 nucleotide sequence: TGTGCCAGCAGTTACCCCGGGACAGGGGAGAGCTCCTACGAGCAGTACTTC. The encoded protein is CASSYPGTGESSYEQYF. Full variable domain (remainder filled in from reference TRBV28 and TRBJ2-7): DVKVTQSSRYLVKRTGEKVFLECVQDMDHENMFWYRQDPGLGLRLIYFSYDVKMKEKGDIPEGYSVSREKKERFSLILESASTNQTSMYLCASSYPGTGESSYEQYFGPGTRLTVT.